This entry lists 16 T cell receptor beta chains sequenced from one sample in a study of untreated major depressive disorder. The protocol was immunoSEQ multiplex PCR, while the TCRdb copy is restricted to in-frame clones and leaves out a portion. The sample has 20,000 or so clones, more than 75% seen once. Sequenced sample: CD4+ T cells from PBMCs. The receptors shown here come from a woman younger than 45 in good health.

The rearrangement links TRBV9 to TRBJ2-1; the D is unclear. Between the trimmed V and J ends, which lost 2 bases and 6 bases, there was a span of 12 bases. This CDR3 region has 14 residues. Germline loops: CDR1 SGDLS, CDR2 YYNGEE. The CDR3 loop is CASSVGKSSNEQFF. Here the CDR3 DNA reads TGTGCCAGCAGCGTTGGGAAGAGCAGCAATGAGCAGTTCTTC.

The V and J genes are TRBV28 and TRBJ2-7; either TRBD1 or TRBD2 may supply D (6 bases each). Trimming stripped 4 bases from V and 2 bases from J, with 15 bases between. The CDR3 extends over 15 amino acids. Germline V gene data show CDR1 as MDHEN and CDR2 as SYDVKM. CDR3 loop: CASSSTGRWAYEQYF. CDR3 sequence (DNA): TGTGCCAGCAGTTCTACAGGGAGGTGGGCCTACGAGCAGTACTTC.

The genes are TRBV5-6 and TRBJ2-3, with D possibly TRBD2 on 6 matching bases. Trimming pared 2 bases from V and 4 bases from J, leaving 17 bases between. The CDR3 consists of 16 residues. In germline, CDR1 is SGHDT, CDR2 YYEEEE. CDR3 sequence: CASSLIPGRGPDTQYF. The CDR3 DNA is TGTGCCAGCAGCTTAATACCGGGGCGGGGACCAGATACGCAGTATTTT.

V is TRBV15 and J is TRBJ1-2; TRBD1 is a possible D gene (6 bases). V lost 0 bases to trimming and J lost 7 bases, with 15 bases between them. The CDR3 covers 15 residues. Looked up from germline, CDR1 is LNHNV and CDR2 is YYDKDF (reference sequence). The CDR3 protein is CATSRERGNLVGYTF. Written as DNA, the CDR3 is TGTGCCACCAGCAGAGAAAGGGGGAATCTTGTTGGCTACACCTTC.

V is TRBV2 and J is TRBJ1-5, with 10 positions matching TRBD1. V dropped 5 bases and J dropped 4; count of bases not matched to a gene: 5. The V gene's germline CDR1 is SNHLY and CDR2 FYNNEI. The CDR3 covers 15 residues. The CDR3 loop reads CASSRDRGSNQPQHF. CDR3 bases: TGTGCCAGCAGTAGGGACAGGGGCTCGAATCAGCCCCAGCATTTT.

The chain has TRBV5-6 and TRBJ2-6, with D hard to call. V lost 4 bases, J lost 2 bases, and 10 bases lay in between. Germline V gene lookup returns CDR1 SGHDT and CDR2 YYEEEE. CDR3 length: 15 amino acids. The chain's CDR3 is CASSQRATGANVLTF. DNA for the CDR3: TGTGCCAGCAGCCAAAGGGCGACTGGGGCCAACGTCCTGACTTTC.

V gene TRBV4-3 combines with J gene TRBJ2-3; no definite D call. The V end was cut by 3 bases, the J end by 4 bases, with 11 bases between. This CDR3 region has 14 residues. The V gene's germline CDR1 is LGHNA and CDR2 YSLEER. CDR3 residues: CASSQLMSADTQYF. CDR3 in DNA: TGCGCCAGCAGCCAGTTGATGAGCGCAGATACGCAGTATTTT.

This clone was detected a few times. The genes are TRBV7-9 and TRBJ1-4; tentative D call: TRBD1 (5 bases). The V end lost 1 base, the J end lost 0 bases, and 15 bases lay between the germline ends. The CDR3 has 18 amino acids. The V gene's germline CDR1 is SEHNR and CDR2 FQNEAQ (reference sequence). CDR3 loop: CASSLDRFGRATNEKLFF. The DNA of the CDR3 is TGTGCCAGCAGCTTAGATCGATTCGGCAGGGCAACTAATGAAAAACTGTTTTTT.

The genes are TRBV7-2 and TRBJ2-1, with a possible D match to TRBD2 (5 bases). From germline, CDR1 is SGHTA and CDR2 FQGNSA. The CDR3 has 14 amino acids. Between the trimmed V and J ends, which lost 5 bases and 2 bases, there was a span of 10 bases. Written as DNA, the CDR3 is TGTGCCAGCAGCGAAACCGGGGCCTACAATGAGCAGTTCTTC. Its protein is CASSETGAYNEQFF.

The chain couples TRBV27 to TRBJ2-3; D remains unclear. V was pared by 5 bases and J by 3 bases, with 18 bases between. CDR1 is MNHEY, CDR2 SMNVEV, per germline (reference sequence). The CDR3 extends over 16 amino acids. CDR3 nucleotide sequence: TGTGCCAGCAGTACCCAGGACCGATTAGGGACAGATACGCAGTATTTT. Its protein product is CASSTQDRLGTDTQYF.

The chain joins TRBV2 to TRBJ1-5; a possible D gene is TRBD1 (5 bases). V was shortened by 6 bases and J by 1 base, with 7 bases between the two germline ends. The CDR3 is 13 amino acids. CDR1 is SNHLY and CDR2 is FYNNEI in the germline V gene. The CDR3 is CASRGDSNQPQHF. CDR3 DNA sequence: TGTGCCAGCAGGGGGGACAGCAATCAGCCCCAGCATTTT.

The chain joins TRBV5-1 to TRBJ2-3, with 10 nucleotides matching TRBD2. CDR1 and CDR2 from the germline V gene are SGHRS and YFSETQ. After removal of 5 bases from V and 4 bases from J, the junction contained 4 bases not matched to a gene. The CDR3 contains 14 residues. Here the CDR3 reads CASSSGTSADTQYF. The CDR3 DNA sequence: TGCGCCAGCAGTTCCGGGACTAGCGCAGATACGCAGTATTTT. Looking up the rest from reference TRBV5-1 and TRBJ2-3 gives the full variable domain: KAGVTQTPRYLIKTRGQQVTLSCSPISGHRSVSWYQQTPGQGLQFLFEYFSETQRNKGNFPGRFSGRQFSNSRSEMNVSTLELGDSALYLCASSSGTSADTQYFGPGTRLTVL.

The chain recombines TRBV18 with TRBJ1-4; 7 bases match TRBD1. Germline CDR1 is KGHSH and CDR2 is LQKENI. The CDR3 sequence is 15 residues long. J was trimmed by 2 bases and V by 3 bases; bases with no gene match: 3. The CDR3 here is CASSPRGITNEKLFF. For the CDR3, the DNA is TGTGCCAGCTCACCCAGGGGGATTACTAATGAAAAACTGTTTTTT.

The chain is built from TRBV30 and TRBJ1-2; 8 bases agree with TRBD1. Germline lookup yields CDR1 GTSNPN and CDR2 SVGIG (reference sequence). The V gene end was trimmed by 5 bases and the J gene end by 4 bases; junction bases not matched to a gene: 6. The CDR3 length is 13 residues. The CDR3 nucleotides read TGTGCCTGGGGGAGGGACAGGCCCTATGGCTACACCTTC. Translated: CAWGRDRPYGYTF.

The gene calls are TRBV6-5 and TRBJ1-3; D is ambiguous. The CDR3 runs to 14 residues. Germline values: CDR1 MNHEY, CDR2 SVGAGI. V lost 0 bases and J lost 4, with 7 bases in between. CDR3 coding DNA: TGTGCCAGCAGTTACTCGAGACCGGGAAACACCATATATTTT. It translates to CASSYSRPGNTIYF.

This clone occurred once. The rearrangement links TRBV11-2 to TRBJ2-7; D may be TRBD2 (5 bases). Trimming stripped 5 bases from V and 7 bases from J, with 15 bases between. The CDR3 sequence is 13 residues long. In germline, CDR1 is SGHAT, CDR2 FQNNGV. CDR3 nucleotides: TGTGCCAGCAGCCTCGAGGACTTGGCGGAGCAGTACTTC. Its translation is CASSLEDLAEQYF.